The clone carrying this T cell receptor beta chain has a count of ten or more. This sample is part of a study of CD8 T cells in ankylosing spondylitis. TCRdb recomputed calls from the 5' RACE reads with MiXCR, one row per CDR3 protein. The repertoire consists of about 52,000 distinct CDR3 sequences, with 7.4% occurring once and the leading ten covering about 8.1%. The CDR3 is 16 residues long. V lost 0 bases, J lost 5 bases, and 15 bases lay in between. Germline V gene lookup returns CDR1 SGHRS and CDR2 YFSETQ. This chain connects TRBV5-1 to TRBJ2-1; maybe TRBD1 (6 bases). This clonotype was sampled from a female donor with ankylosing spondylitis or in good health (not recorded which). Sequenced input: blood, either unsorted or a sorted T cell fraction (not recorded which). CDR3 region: CASSLDWQGLNNEQFF. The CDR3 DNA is TGCGCCAGCAGCTTGGATTGGCAGGGGTTAAACAATGAGCAGTTCTTC. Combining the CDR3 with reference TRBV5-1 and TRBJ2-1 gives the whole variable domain KAGVTQTPRYLIKTRGQQVTLSCSPISGHRSVSWYQQTPGQGLQFLFEYFSETQRNKGNFPGRFSGRQFSNSRSEMNVSTLELGDSALYLCASSLDWQGLNNEQFFGPGTRLTVL.